This entry lists 9 T cell receptor beta chains sequenced from one sample in a study of T cells in Graves' hyperthyroidism and ophthalmopathy. Amplified TCR beta CDR3 regions derived from RNA transcripts. With the HTBI primer set, the TCR CDR3 went through a first round of RT-PCR. TCRdb reanalysed the multiplex PCR reads using MiXCR and keeps one entry per CDR3 protein. The sample records about 320,000 distinct CDR3 sequences, over 15% being singletons. The source material was blood. Receptor source: a man aged 25-45 years with Graves' hyperthyroidism.

CDR3 DNA sequence: TGTGCCCTCGGTCCCGGCGGGACCCGCGCCTACGAGCAGTACTTC. Translation: CALGPGGTRAYEQYF. V gene TRBV10-3 combines with J gene TRBJ2-7; weak D call: TRBD2 (6 bases). V was pared by 11 bases and J by 2 bases, with 22 bases between. The germline V gene encodes CDR1 ENHRY and CDR2 SYGVKD. This CDR3 comprises 15 residues.

This clonotype was found once. CDR3 nucleotides: TGTGCCAGCAACCGCGGTTATAGCACAGATACGCAGTATTTT. Its translation is CASNRGYSTDTQYF. The chain employs TRBV28 and TRBJ2-3; D ambiguous. Germline V gene data show CDR1 as MDHEN and CDR2 as SYDVKM. This CDR3 comprises 14 residues. The ends were cut back, 7 bases at V and 0 bases at J, with 11 bases in the middle.

This clonotype was seen repeatedly, ten times or more. CDR3 DNA sequence: TGTGCCAGCAGCCTTAGTGGAGAGGGGACTGCGCAGTATTTT. This gives the protein CASSLSGEGTAQYF. This chain links TRBV11-2 with TRBJ2-3; perhaps TRBD2 as D (6 bases). The V gene lost 5 bases and the J gene lost 10 bases, with 19 bases spanning the gap. Germline V gives CDR1 SGHAT, CDR2 FQNNGV. The CDR3 covers 14 residues.

This clonotype was recorded many times. This chain joins TRBV12-3 or TRBV12-4 and TRBJ1-1; D remains ambiguous. V dropped 6 bases and J dropped 5 bases, with 10 bases sitting between them. This CDR3 region has 12 residues. The CDR3 here is CASSPRLTEAFF. CDR3 nucleotide sequence: TGTGCCAGCAGCCCTCGACTAACTGAAGCTTTCTTT.

This clonotype occurred many times. J is TRBJ2-7 and V is TRBV11-2; D remains unclear. Germline assignment: CDR1 SGHAT and CDR2 FQNNGV. Between the trimmed V and J ends, which lost 1 base and 0 bases, there was a span of 7 bases. The CDR3 is made up of 14 amino acids. The CDR3, as DNA: TGTGCCAGCAGCTTAGGGCAGAGCTCCTACGAGCAGTACTTC. Translated, it gives CASSLGQSSYEQYF.

This clonotype was recorded many times. This chain links TRBV20-1 with TRBJ2-7; 8 nucleotides match TRBD1. Germline assignment: CDR1 DFQATT and CDR2 SNEGSKA (reference sequence). The CDR3 runs to 14 residues. After removal of 6 bases from V and 0 bases from J, the junction contained 7 bases not matched to a gene. The CDR3 sequence: CSAARDRSSYEQYF. CDR3 sequence (DNA): TGCAGTGCGGCCCGGGACAGGAGCTCCTACGAGCAGTACTTC.

As regards this clonotype: A read error is possible here, since a much larger clone lies one base away. V usage is TRBV30 and J usage is TRBJ1-2; D is perhaps TRBD1 (6 bases). The CDR3 has 14 amino acids. Per germline, CDR1 GTSNPN and CDR2 SVGIG (reference sequence). CDR3 sequence (DNA): TGTGCCTGGAGCAGAAGGGCAGGGGCCCATGGCTGCACCTTC. Encoded protein: CAWSRRAGAHGCTF.

In nucleotides, the CDR3 is TGTGCCAGCAGTGACTCGAATAGACACAATGAGCAGTTCTTC. As protein: CASSDSNRHNEQFF. The rearrangement joins TRBV6-4 to TRBJ2-1, with D unresolved. Looked up from germline, CDR1 is MRHNA and CDR2 is SNTAGT. This CDR3 spans 14 amino acids. With 0 bases removed from V and 5 bases from J, the gap between germline ends came to 8 bases.

This chain links TRBV28 with TRBJ2-1, with 7 bases fitting TRBD2. V shed 3 bases and J 2 bases; nucleotides not matched to a gene: 7. The CDR3 is 16 amino acids. From germline, CDR1 is MDHEN and CDR2 SYDVKM. CDR3 DNA sequence: TGTGCCAGCAGTTTGGTGGTAGCGGGCACCTACAATGAGCAGTTCTTC. This codes for CASSLVVAGTYNEQFF.